Listed here is a single T cell receptor (beta chain). Its antigen is unknown. Per the germline V gene, CDR1 is MNHNY and CDR2 is SVGAGI (reference sequence). J gave up 2 bases and V 4 bases, and 10 bases lay outside the gene matches. The CDR3 spans 17 residues. These data originate in a study of blood T cells in healthy people across ages. Study-wide results and caveats: Observed TCR beta diversity per million T cells went down as age went up. This fall followed a roughly linear course with age.

Each of the donors had about 9.9 milliliters of peripheral blood drawn into EDTA-treated Vacutainer tubes. Total RNA was extracted at no less than 6 micrograms per sample. The use of a sample-barcoded 5' primer and a J-beta primer mix characterized a second PCR of roughly 6 to 11 cycles. Unique molecular identifiers of 12 random nucleotides labeled each cDNA. One entry per CDR3 protein, called by TCRdb with MiXCR from the 5' RACE reads. The repertoire holds fewer than 1 million distinct CDR3 sequences, 40% to 50% seen once, with roughly 19% in the top ten. Source material: blood. The clonotype was recovered from a man between 60 and 75 years old in good health. The V gene is TRBV6-6, the J gene TRBJ1-5; TRBD1 agrees at 8 bases. Here the CDR3 reads CASSSPGQVMGNQPQHF. The DNA for the CDR3 is TGTGCCAGCAGTTCACCGGGACAGGTGATGGGCAATCAGCCCCAGCATTTT.